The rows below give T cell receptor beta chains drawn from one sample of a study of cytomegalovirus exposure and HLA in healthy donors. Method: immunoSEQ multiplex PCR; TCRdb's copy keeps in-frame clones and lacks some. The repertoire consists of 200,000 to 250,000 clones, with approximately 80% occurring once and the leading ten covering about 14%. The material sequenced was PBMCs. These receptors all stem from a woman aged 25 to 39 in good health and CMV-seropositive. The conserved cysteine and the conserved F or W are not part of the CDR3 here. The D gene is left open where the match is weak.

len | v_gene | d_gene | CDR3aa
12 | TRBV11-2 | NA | ASSLETSNYGYT
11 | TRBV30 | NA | AWSVPPNEKLF
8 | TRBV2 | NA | ASSMYTQY
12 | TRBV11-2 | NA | ASSLGGVGTEAF
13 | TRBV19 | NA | ASSIEGGPSYEQY
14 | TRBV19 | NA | ASSITGQGIGNTIY
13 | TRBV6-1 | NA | ASSPELSSGNTIY
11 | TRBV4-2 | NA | ASSQGIGTEAF
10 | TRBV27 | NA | ASSSRIDGYT
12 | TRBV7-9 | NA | ASSENHGAYEQY
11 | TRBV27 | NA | ASNYGQGTEAF
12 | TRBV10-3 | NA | AISTGPPGEEQY
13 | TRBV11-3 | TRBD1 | ASRVEGDRRNEQY
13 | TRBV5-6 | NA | ASSFGFRSTDTQY
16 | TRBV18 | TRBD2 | ASSPRGPGLAERNEQF
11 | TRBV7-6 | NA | ASSLSPLDVAF
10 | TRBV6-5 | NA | ASSSTGTEAF
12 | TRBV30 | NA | AGSFLWFGNTIY
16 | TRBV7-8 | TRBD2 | ASSLYIVASGSYYEQY
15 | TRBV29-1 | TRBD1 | SAGSRSGTGHFYGYT
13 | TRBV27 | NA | ASSAGIGAADTQY
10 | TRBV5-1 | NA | ASSNSDYEQY
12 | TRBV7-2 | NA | ASSLMQGRSGYT
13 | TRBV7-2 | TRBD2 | ASSSTSGRADEQY
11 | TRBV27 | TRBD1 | ASRDRESEKLF
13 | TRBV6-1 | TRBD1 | ASSVAWGQGLEQF
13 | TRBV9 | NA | ASSVDGRNTGELF
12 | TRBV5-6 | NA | ASSLEQLLDGYT
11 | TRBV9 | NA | ASSAATRTEAF
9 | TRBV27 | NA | ASSSGYGYT
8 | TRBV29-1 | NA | SVADHEQF
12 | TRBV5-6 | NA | ASSVRGFYNEQF
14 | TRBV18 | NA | ASSAGIQIQNTEAF
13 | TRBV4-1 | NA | ASSQAWSSYNEQF
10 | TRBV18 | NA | ASSPPGTGYT
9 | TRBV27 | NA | ASKGANVLT
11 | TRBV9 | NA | ASSVSGGYEQY
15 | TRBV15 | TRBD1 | ATSRGRDRGRDEKLF
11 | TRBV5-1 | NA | ASSPGTDNEQF
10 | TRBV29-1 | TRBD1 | SGLDRDYGYT
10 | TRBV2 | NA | ASRQGLEKLF
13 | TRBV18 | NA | ASSPSDGTPYGYT
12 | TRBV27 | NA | ASSPLDSSYEQY
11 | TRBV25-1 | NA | ASSEPRGFEAF
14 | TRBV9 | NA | ASSVDQGFPYNEQF
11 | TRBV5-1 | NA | ASSPGLEDEQF
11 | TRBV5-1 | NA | ASSLGQNYGYT